This T cell receptor beta chain was recovered during a study of cytomegalovirus exposure and HLA in healthy donors. Primers: 60 Vbeta forward and 13 Jbeta reverse. Here immunoSEQ multiplex PCR was the method, and the copy in TCRdb shows in-frame clones only, minus some. The table has about 180,000 clones, 75% to 90% seen once. Germline V gene lookup returns CDR1 LNHDA and CDR2 SQIVND (reference sequence). This CDR3 has 16 amino acids. Germline trimming cut 6 bases from V and 5 bases from J; bases unmatched to any gene: 9. Healthy bone marrow donors made up the donor group. The TCR was taken from a boy aged 2 to 10 in good health and CMV-seronegative. This chain links TRBV19 with TRBJ2-5, with 13 bases aligning to TRBD2. Source material: PBMCs. The CDR3 sequence is CASSSTSGGARETQYF. For the CDR3, the DNA is TGTGCCAGTAGCTCCACTAGCGGGGGGGCCCGGGAGACCCAGTACTTC.